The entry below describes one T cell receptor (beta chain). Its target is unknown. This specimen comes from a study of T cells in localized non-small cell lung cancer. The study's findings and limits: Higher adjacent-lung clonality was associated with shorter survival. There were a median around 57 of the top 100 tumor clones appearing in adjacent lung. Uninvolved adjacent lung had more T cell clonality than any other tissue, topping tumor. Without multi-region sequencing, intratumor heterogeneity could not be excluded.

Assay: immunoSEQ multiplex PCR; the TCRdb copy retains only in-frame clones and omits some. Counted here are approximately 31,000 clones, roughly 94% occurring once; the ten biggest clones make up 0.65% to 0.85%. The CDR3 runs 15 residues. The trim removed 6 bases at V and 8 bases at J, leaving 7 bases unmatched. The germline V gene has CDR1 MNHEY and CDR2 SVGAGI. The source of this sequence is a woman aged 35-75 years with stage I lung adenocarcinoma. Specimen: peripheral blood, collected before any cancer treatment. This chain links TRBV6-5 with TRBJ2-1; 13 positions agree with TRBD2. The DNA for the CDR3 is TGTGCCAGCAGCTCGCGACTAGCGGGGGGTTATGAGCAGTTCTTC. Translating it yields CASSSRLAGGYEQFF.